This T cell receptor beta chain was recorded in a study of spatial heterogeneity in lung cancer. As for time point: sample taken at primary tumor resection. Unsorted tumor, nontumor lung tissue or cryopreserved PBMC supplied the whole RNA. Samples came from roughly 75 TRACERx patients with untreated early-stage lung cancer. The table lists this clonotype with a few counts. One entry per CDR3 protein results from TCRdb running MiXCR on the 5' RACE reads. This sample has some 45,000 distinct CDR3 sequences, with roughly 10% found just once. The specimen was PBMCs, collected at surgery. This TCR was recovered from a female donor with early-stage non-small cell lung cancer.

Here the CDR3 reads CASRSGPSTDTQYF. The CDR3, as DNA: TGCGCCAGCCGTAGCGGTCCTAGCACAGATACGCAGTATTTT. V is TRBV5-1 and J is TRBJ2-3, with a weak D call TRBD2 (6 bases). Germline V gene sequence: CDR1 SGHRS, CDR2 YFSETQ. This CDR3 comprises 14 residues. V was trimmed by 7 bases and J by 0 bases, leaving 12 bases between them.